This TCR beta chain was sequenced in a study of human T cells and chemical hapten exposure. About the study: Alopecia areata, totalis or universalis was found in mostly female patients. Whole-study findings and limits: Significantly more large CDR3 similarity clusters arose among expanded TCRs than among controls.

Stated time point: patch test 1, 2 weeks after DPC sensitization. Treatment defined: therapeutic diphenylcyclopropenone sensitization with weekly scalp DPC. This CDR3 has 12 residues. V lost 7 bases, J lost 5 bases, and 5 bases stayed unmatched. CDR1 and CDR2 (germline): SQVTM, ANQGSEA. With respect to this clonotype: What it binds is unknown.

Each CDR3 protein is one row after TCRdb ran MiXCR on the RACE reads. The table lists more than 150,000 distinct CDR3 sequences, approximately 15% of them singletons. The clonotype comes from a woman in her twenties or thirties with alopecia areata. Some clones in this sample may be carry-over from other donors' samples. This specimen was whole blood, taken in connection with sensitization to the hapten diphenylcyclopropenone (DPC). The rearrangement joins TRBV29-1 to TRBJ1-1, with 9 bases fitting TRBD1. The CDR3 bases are TGCAGCGCATGGGGACAGGGAACTGAAGCTTTCTTT. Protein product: CSAWGQGTEAFF.